These T cell receptor beta chains were read from a single sample in a study of regulatory T cells in long-lasting Graves disease. TCRdb called the multiplex PCR reads again in MiXCR, with one record for every CDR3 protein. Here the sample spans hundreds of thousands of distinct CDR3 sequences, 16% being singletons. This sample was shared with a second study, whose subject was T cells in Graves' hyperthyroidism and ophthalmopathy.

The source was peripheral blood mononuclear cells (PBMCs), collected at new diagnosis, from a patient treated with antithyroid drugs. The receptor source for this set is a man aged 35 to 55 with Graves disease. CDR3s include the opening cysteine and the closing phenylalanine or tryptophan. The order of the fields is D gene, J gene, V gene, clone size, CDR3 protein, CDR3 DNA. A D gene is named only where the DNA matches it firmly. Clone size appears in some rows only: once, few, many, or a class for an expanded clone.

D: TRBD1
J: TRBJ2-7
V: TRBV10-3
size: many
CDR3: CATRTGDPYEQYF
DNA: TGTGCCACCAGGACAGGGGACCCCTACGAGCAGTACTTC

D: -
J: TRBJ1-6
V: TRBV5-5
size: many
CDR3: CASSLPPGEYNSPLHF
DNA: TGTGCCAGCAGCTTGCCCCCAGGGGAATATAATTCACCCCTCCACTTT

D: TRBD1
J: TRBJ1-1
V: TRBV11-1
size: few
CDR3: CASSQPTGGRTEVFF
DNA: TGTGCCAGCAGTCAACCGACAGGGGGGAGGACTGAAGTTTTCTTT

D: -
J: TRBJ1-2
V: TRBV28
size: many
CDR3: CASTRAPGGYTF
DNA: TGTGCCAGCACGCGTGCCCCCGGTGGCTACACCTTC

D: TRBD1
J: TRBJ2-1
V: TRBV13
size: many
CDR3: CASSPETGLYSYNEQFF
DNA: TGTGCCAGCAGCCCAGAGACAGGGTTGTACTCCTACAATGAGCAGTTCTTC

D: -
J: TRBJ2-2
V: TRBV28
size: many
CDR3: CASSPPVATGELFF
DNA: TGTGCCAGCAGTCCGCCGGTGGCCACCGGGGAGCTGTTTTTT

D: -
J: TRBJ1-5
V: TRBV28
size: many
CDR3: CASSLWRDSNQPQHF
DNA: TGTGCCAGCAGTTTGTGGCGGGACTCCAATCAGCCCCAGCATTTT

D: TRBD1
J: TRBJ2-3
V: TRBV28
size: many
CDR3: CASINRGYFPDTQYF
DNA: TGTGCCAGCATTAACAGGGGGTATTTCCCAGATACGCAGTATTTT

D: -
J: TRBJ2-6
V: TRBV2
size: -
CDR3: CASLRVSGANVLTF
DNA: TGTGCCAGTCTCAGGGTTTCTGGGGCCAACGTCCTGACTTTC

D: TRBD1
J: TRBJ2-3
V: TRBV25-1
size: many
CDR3: CASSFGQGFAGDTQYF
DNA: TGTGCCAGCAGTTTTGGACAGGGATTCGCGGGAGATACGCAGTATTTT

D: -
J: TRBJ2-7
V: TRBV7-2
size: many
CDR3: CASSFSGQNYEQYF
DNA: TGTGCCAGCAGCTTCTCCGGCCAGAACTACGAGCAGTACTTC

D: -
J: TRBJ2-3
V: TRBV18
size: many
CDR3: CASSPPGTQDTQYF
DNA: TGTGCCAGCTCACCACCGGGTACACAAGATACGCAGTATTTT

D: -
J: TRBJ2-5
V: TRBV7-8
size: many
CDR3: CASSTMLGETQYF
DNA: TGTGCCAGCAGCACCATGCTAGGCGAGACCCAGTACTTC

D: TRBD2
J: TRBJ2-3
V: TRBV11-2
size: many
CDR3: CASSLNLAGVAADTQYF
DNA: TGTGCCAGCAGCTTAAATTTAGCGGGGGTAGCCGCAGATACGCAGTATTTT

D: -
J: TRBJ2-7
V: TRBV7-9
size: many
CDR3: CASSLWGSGEQYF
DNA: TGTGCCAGCAGCTTATGGGGGAGCGGCGAGCAGTACTTC

D: -
J: TRBJ2-2
V: TRBV7-9
size: many
CDR3: CASNTVPNTGELFF
DNA: TGTGCCAGCAACACGGTGCCGAACACCGGGGAGCTGTTTTTT

D: -
J: TRBJ2-5
V: TRBV2
size: many
CDR3: CASSERLGGSETQYF
DNA: TGTGCCAGCAGTGAAAGGCTAGGTGGGTCGGAGACCCAGTACTTC

D: TRBD1
J: TRBJ1-5
V: TRBV28
size: many
CDR3: CASRLRDRGFRSNQPQHF
DNA: TGTGCCAGCAGACTCCGGGACAGGGGGTTCCGCAGCAATCAGCCCCAGCATTTT

D: -
J: TRBJ2-5
V: TRBV5-6
size: few
CDR3: CASSLLGPREETQYF
DNA: TGTGCCAGCAGCTTATTAGGACCAAGAGAGGAGACCCAGTACTTC

D: TRBD2
J: TRBJ2-2
V: TRBV7-8
size: many
CDR3: CASSLSGGLEGGELFF
DNA: TGTGCCAGCAGCTTAAGCGGGGGCCTGGAGGGCGGGGAGCTGTTTTTT

D: TRBD2
J: TRBJ2-1
V: TRBV2
size: many
CDR3: CASSSGLAYNEQFF
DNA: TGTGCCAGCAGTTCGGGACTAGCCTACAATGAGCAGTTCTTC

D: TRBD1
J: TRBJ2-7
V: TRBV6-2/TRBV6-3
size: many
CDR3: CASSYGPRDRGFF
DNA: TGTGCCAGCAGTTACGGGCCCCGGGACAGGGGGTTCTTC

D: -
J: TRBJ2-5
V: TRBV7-2
size: many
CDR3: CASSPGETQYF
DNA: TGTGCCAGCAGTCCCGGGGAGACCCAGTACTTC

D: TRBD1
J: TRBJ1-1
V: TRBV12-3/TRBV12-4
size: many
CDR3: CASSKKQGAWTEAFF
DNA: TGTGCCAGCAGTAAAAAACAGGGGGCATGGACTGAAGCTTTCTTT

D: TRBD1
J: TRBJ2-7
V: TRBV18
size: many
CDR3: CASSPEIGQGKGAYEQYF
DNA: TGTGCCAGCTCACCTGAGATCGGACAGGGAAAGGGGGCCTACGAGCAGTACTTC

D: TRBD1
J: TRBJ1-2
V: TRBV6-1
size: few
CDR3: CASSESNRGAWYGYTF
DNA: TGTGCCAGCAGTGAATCTAACAGGGGAGCATGGTATGGCTACACCTTC

D: -
J: TRBJ2-1
V: TRBV2
size: many
CDR3: CASSEARVGNEQFF
DNA: TGTGCCAGCAGTGAAGCGCGAGTGGGAAATGAGCAGTTCTTC

D: -
J: TRBJ1-3
V: TRBV6-1
size: few
CDR3: CAVKDGFLNTIYF
DNA: TGTGCCGTTAAGGACGGATTCCTAAACACCATATATTTT

D: -
J: TRBJ2-3
V: TRBV7-2
size: many
CDR3: CASSSPVAGDTQYF
DNA: TGTGCCAGCAGCTCTCCGGTTGCAGGAGATACGCAGTATTTT

D: -
J: TRBJ1-4
V: TRBV29-1
size: -
CDR3: CSGGRAAGEKLFF
DNA: TGCAGCGGTGGGAGGGCGGCGGGTGAAAAACTGTTTTTT

D: TRBD1
J: TRBJ1-2
V: TRBV20-1
size: many
CDR3: CSARGGDRVFYGYTF
DNA: TGCAGTGCTAGAGGGGGGGACAGGGTGTTCTATGGCTACACCTTC

D: TRBD1
J: TRBJ2-1
V: TRBV6-1
size: -
CDR3: CATWATGYGDSYNEQFF
DNA: TGTGCCACATGGGCGACAGGGTATGGTGATTCCTACAACGAGCAGTTCTTC